What follows are 18 T cell receptor beta chains derived from one specimen sequenced in a study of T cells in Graves' hyperthyroidism and ophthalmopathy. TCR beta CDR3 sequences were amplified from RNA transcripts. The primer set for the first-round RT-PCR of the TCR CDR3 was HTBI. Via MiXCR, TCRdb re-called the multiplex PCR reads, giving one row per CDR3 protein. Of more than 500,000 distinct CDR3 sequences listed, about 15% are singletons. Sequenced: blood. These receptor sequences come from a woman in her thirties or forties with Graves' ophthalmopathy.

This clonotype was seen at least ten times. The V gene is TRBV6-5, the J gene TRBJ2-7; D perhaps matches TRBD1 (6 bases). This CDR3 contains 14 residues. Germline V gene lookup returns CDR1 MNHEY and CDR2 SVGAGI. V was clipped by 2 bases and J by 2 bases, with 10 bases between them. As DNA, the CDR3 is TGTGCCAGCAGTTACAACAGGGTTCCCTACGAGCAGTACTTC. Its protein is CASSYNRVPYEQYF.

This clonotype was detected a few times. The V call is TRBV28, the J call TRBJ1-5; 9 nucleotides align to TRBD1. The CDR3 spans 19 residues. The junction had 17 bases not matched to a gene; V was cut back by 6 bases and J by 2 bases. Germline CDR1 is MDHEN and CDR2 is SYDVKM. This CDR3 reads CASRATGGGLGAGNQPQHF. The CDR3 coding sequence is TGTGCCAGCAGGGCTACAGGGGGCGGCCTGGGCGCGGGCAATCAGCCCCAGCATTTT.

This clonotype was counted many times. The chain employs TRBV2 and TRBJ1-5; D unresolved. V shed 3 bases and J shed 3 bases, with 9 bases lying between them. Germline V gene data show CDR1 as SNHLY and CDR2 as FYNNEI. The CDR3 covers 14 residues. The CDR3 sequence: CASSERKYNQPQHF. The CDR3 DNA sequence: TGTGCCAGCAGTGAGCGAAAGTACAATCAGCCCCAGCATTTT.

This chain connects TRBV14 to TRBJ1-2, with D possibly being TRBD1 (5 bases). The germline V gene has CDR1 SGHDN and CDR2 FVKESK. CDR3 length equals 14 residues. V lost 4 bases to trimming and J lost 10 bases, with 19 bases between them. CDR3 sequence (DNA): TGTGCCAGCAGCCGTCGAGACAGCACTTTCGACTACACCTTC. Amino acid sequence: CASSRRDSTFDYTF.

The chain has TRBV12-3 or TRBV12-4 and TRBJ2-7; no clear D. This CDR3 spans 14 amino acids. Trimming cost V 1 base and J 6 bases, with 13 bases left between them. The CDR3 reads CASSLDELDGEQYF. The CDR3 nucleotides read TGTGCCAGCAGTTTAGATGAGTTGGACGGCGAGCAGTACTTC.

V gene TRBV30 combines with J gene TRBJ2-2; the D gene is possibly TRBD1 (5 bases). V dropped 4 bases and J dropped 1 base, with 7 bases sitting between them. CDR1 and CDR2 (germline): GTSNPN, SVGIG (reference sequence). The CDR3 runs to 13 residues. The CDR3 region is CAWTGQNTGELFF. The CDR3 region has the DNA TGTGCCTGGACCGGACAGAACACCGGGGAGCTGTTTTTT.

V is TRBV29-1 and J is TRBJ2-7; possible D gene TRBD1, 5 bases. The length of the CDR3 is 13 residues. V shed 5 bases and J shed 4 bases, with 15 bases lying between them. The germline CDR1 and CDR2 sequences are SQVTM and ANQGSEA. The chain's CDR3 is CSVIGAVGYEQYF. CDR3 nucleotide sequence: TGCAGCGTTATTGGGGCAGTCGGGTACGAGCAGTACTTC.

This clonotype was seen repeatedly, ten times or more. J is TRBJ2-4 and V is TRBV7-8; 7 bases line up with TRBD2. The CDR3 is 17 residues long. Germline CDR1 and CDR2: SGHVS and FQNEAQ. Losses at the gene ends were 2 bases for V and 0 bases for J; bases not matched to a gene: 7. The CDR3 nucleotides read TGTGCCAGCAGCTTATACGCGGCGGGGGTAGCCAAAAACATTCAGTACTTC. As protein: CASSLYAAGVAKNIQYF.

This clonotype showed up just a few times. The chain links TRBV19 to TRBJ1-5, with D uncertain. The CDR3 runs to 17 residues. Trimming pared 7 bases from V and 2 bases from J, leaving 21 bases between. CDR1 is LNHDA, CDR2 SQIVND, per germline (reference sequence). In nucleotides, the CDR3 is TGTGCCAGTACCCTGGTTTTTCCGGCCCTTGGCAATCAGCCCCAGCATTTT. This codes for CASTLVFPALGNQPQHF.

The chain joins TRBV29-1 to TRBJ1-1, with D unclear. V shed 4 bases and J shed 0 bases, with 12 bases lying between them. CDR3 length: 14 residues. Germline V gives CDR1 SQVTM, CDR2 ANQGSEA. CDR3 nucleotide sequence: TGCAGCGTTGCTTTATATCGAATGAACACTGAAGCTTTCTTT. Its translation: CSVALYRMNTEAFF.

This clonotype was counted at least ten times. The chain uses TRBV28 and TRBJ2-7; a possible D gene is TRBD2 (6 bases). The CDR3 extends over 13 amino acids. With 7 bases removed from V and 3 bases from J, the gap between germline ends came to 13 bases. CDR1 is MDHEN and CDR2 is SYDVKM in the germline V gene. The CDR3 sequence is CASISLGGYEQYF. Written as DNA, the CDR3 is TGTGCCAGCATCTCCTTGGGGGGCTACGAGCAGTACTTC. Supplemented by reference TRBV28 and TRBJ2-7, the full variable domain reads DVKVTQSSRYLVKRTGEKVFLECVQDMDHENMFWYRQDPGLGLRLIYFSYDVKMKEKGDIPEGYSVSREKKERFSLILESASTNQTSMYLCASISLGGYEQYFGPGTRLTVT.

This clonotype was observed at least ten times. The rearrangement joins TRBV2 to TRBJ2-2; 7 nucleotides align to TRBD2. With 7 bases clipped from V and 0 bases from J, the junction kept 5 bases outside the gene matches. The germline CDR1 and CDR2 sequences are SNHLY and FYNNEI. The CDR3 has 15 residues. The DNA for the CDR3 is TGTGCCAGCATAGGCGGGAGCGCGAACACCGGGGAGCTGTTTTTT. It is translated as CASIGGSANTGELFF.

A word on this clonotype: A much more abundant neighbour one base away suggests this may be a read error. The chain recombines TRBV20-1 with TRBJ2-7; a weak D match, TRBD1 (6 bases). The length of the CDR3 is 12 residues. Germline V CDR1 and CDR2: DFQATT, SNEGSKA (reference sequence). Trimming cost V 3 bases and J 2 bases, with 8 bases left between them. The CDR3: CSASDRTYEQYF. The DNA of the CDR3 is TGCAGTGCTAGTGACAGGACCTACGAGCAGTACTTC.

This clonotype was detected ten times or more. The V and J genes are TRBV6-1 and TRBJ2-7; 11 positions match TRBD2. V lost 7 bases, J lost 4 bases, and 12 bases stayed unmatched. CDR3 length: 16 residues. Germline lookup yields CDR1 MNHNS and CDR2 SASEGT. The CDR3 nucleotides are TGTGCCAGCACATCAACCGGGACTAGCGGTACATACGAGCAGTACTTC. Its protein is CASTSTGTSGTYEQYF.

A word on this clonotype: A much larger clone lies a single base off, so this may be a read error. In this CDR3 the conserved last residue, phenylalanine or tryptophan, is missing, so a read error is likely. The rearrangement uses TRBV12-3 or TRBV12-4 and TRBJ2-2; 8 nucleotides line up with TRBD2. This CDR3 region has 16 residues. The trim removed 5 bases at V and 2 bases at J, leaving 7 bases unmatched. The CDR3 DNA reads as TGTGCCAGCAGTCCCTCTAGCGGGCTTAACACCGGGGAGCTGTTTCTT. Its translation: CASSPSSGLNTGELFL.

The chain combines TRBV12-3 or TRBV12-4 with TRBJ2-7; 7 bases match TRBD1. J gave up 2 bases and V 5 bases, and 6 bases lay outside the gene matches. The CDR3 covers 14 residues. CDR3 sequence (DNA): TGTGCCAGCAGTAGCGGACAGGCGACCTACGAGCAGTACTTC. Encoded protein: CASSSGQATYEQYF.

This clonotype was recorded many times. The chain is built from TRBV12-3 or TRBV12-4 and TRBJ1-5; 8 positions match TRBD1. J lost 4 bases, V lost 3 bases, and 5 bases had no gene match. CDR3 length equals 15 residues. The CDR3 bases are TGTGCCAGCAGTTTTAACAGGGGGGGAAATCAGCCCCAGCATTTT. Protein: CASSFNRGGNQPQHF.

This clonotype was recorded at least ten times. J is TRBJ2-7 and V is TRBV28, with D perhaps TRBD1 (7 bases). Germline-derived CDR1 and CDR2 are MDHEN and SYDVKM. V dropped 2 bases and J dropped 3 bases, with 11 bases sitting between them. The CDR3 runs 14 residues. This CDR3 reads CASSLGGTVYEQYF. The CDR3 DNA sequence: TGTGCCAGCAGTTTAGGCGGGACAGTCTACGAGCAGTACTTC.